This T cell receptor beta chain was identified in a study of regulatory T cells in long-lasting Graves disease. Study-wide results and limits: Tissue studied was limited to peripheral blood, excluding thyroid tissue.

Time point defined: newly diagnosed GD, antithyroid drugs for less than 3 months. Extracted PBMC RNA gave rise to the TCR library. This clonotype was seen ten or more times. As yet, its antigen is unknown. This CDR3 has 13 amino acids. V was pared by 0 bases and J by 4 bases, with 7 bases between. Germline V lookup: CDR1 SGHTA, CDR2 FQGNSA. To make TCR beta libraries, researchers used iRepertoire HTBI primers and Arm-PCR of CDR3 regions. TCRdb ran MiXCR on the multiplex PCR reads and lists one entry per CDR3 protein. The sample gives about 540,000 distinct CDR3 sequences, about 14% of which show up once; 8% to 10% is in the top ten. This sample also belongs to another study, concerning T cells in Graves' hyperthyroidism and ophthalmopathy. As that report states: These patients, aged 18 to 65, had recently diagnosed hyperthyroidism lasting under 2 months. The primer set for the first-round RT-PCR of the TCR CDR3 was HTBI.

This sequence was found in a man aged 25 to 40 with Graves disease. The chain links TRBV7-2 to TRBJ2-7; the D gene is possibly TRBD2 (6 bases). Sequences were derived from peripheral blood mononuclear cells (PBMCs), sampled at new diagnosis, from a patient treated with antithyroid drugs. In nucleotides, the CDR3 is TGTGCCAGCAGCTTAGCACTAGCTTACGAGCAGTACTTC. Protein: CASSLALAYEQYF.